The 18 T cell receptor beta chains below were found in one sample sequenced in a study of blood T cell repertoires in COVID-19 (dated by TCRdb to about 2020). The receptor library was made with the immunoSEQ multiplex PCR assay. TCRdb's version of the immuneACCESS table is confined to in-frame rearrangements and falls short of the full clone set. An unresolved V gene accounts for under half of the shortfall where checked; the remainder is of unknown origin. This sample has roughly 290,000 clones in its table, and 70% to 90% of those were observed once. Clones ranked in the top ten supply under 7% of the sample. Sequencing was performed on PBMCs or T cells enriched from blood (not recorded which). The receptors derive from a woman in her thirties or forties who had recovered from COVID-19.

This clone was counted once. V usage is TRBV18 and J usage is TRBJ1-4; D may be TRBD1 (6 bases). V was clipped by 4 bases and J by 2 bases, with 8 bases between them. Germline lookup yields CDR1 KGHSH and CDR2 LQKENI. This CDR3 comprises 14 residues. In DNA, the CDR3 is TGTGCCAGCTCACGCCAGGGGACTAATGAAAAACTGTTTTTT. Protein: CASSRQGTNEKLFF. Together with reference TRBV18 and TRBJ1-4, the CDR3 gives the full variable domain: NAGVMQNPRHLVRRRGQEARLRCSPMKGHSHVYWYRQLPEEGLKFMVYLQKENIIDESGMPKERFSAEFPKEGPSILRIQQVVRGDSAAYFCASSRQGTNEKLFFGSGTQLSVL.

This clone was recorded once. The V and J genes are TRBV2 and TRBJ1-3; TRBD1 is a possible D gene (6 bases). V was clipped by 4 bases and J by 0 bases, with 7 bases between them. Germline CDR1 and CDR2: SNHLY and FYNNEI. This CDR3 spans 14 amino acids. CDR3 DNA sequence: TGTGCCAGCAGTGGGACAGTCTCTGGAAACACCATATATTTT. Its translation is CASSGTVSGNTIYF.

This chain links TRBV18 with TRBJ2-7; the match to TRBD2 covers 7 bases. CDR1 is KGHSH and CDR2 is LQKENI in the germline V gene. The J segment lost 4 bases and the V segment lost 6 bases, leaving 12 bases of the junction unmatched. CDR3 length: 15 residues. In DNA form, the CDR3 reads TGTGCCAGCTCCCCCTCCAGCGGGGCGAATTACGAGCAGTACTTC. It specifies CASSPSSGANYEQYF.

The chain links TRBV14 to TRBJ1-2, with 9 bases matching TRBD1. CDR1 and CDR2 from the germline V gene are SGHDN and FVKESK. The CDR3 spans 16 residues. With 4 bases clipped from V and 3 bases from J, the junction kept 9 bases outside the gene matches. The CDR3 spells CASSPGQGRWDYGYTF. In DNA form, the CDR3 reads TGTGCCAGCAGCCCGGGACAGGGTCGGTGGGACTATGGCTACACCTTC.

The rearrangement links TRBV27 to TRBJ2-2; 7 nucleotides line up with TRBD1. J gave up 4 bases and V 4 bases, and 3 bases lay outside the gene matches. There are 14 residues in the CDR3. Looked up from germline, CDR1 is MNHEY and CDR2 is SMNVEV (reference sequence). This chain's CDR3 is CASSSTGPTGELFF. CDR3 coding DNA: TGTGCCAGCAGTTCGACAGGGCCCACCGGGGAGCTGTTTTTT.

The chain carries TRBV5-4 and TRBJ2-1; 8 bases are a match to TRBD1. This CDR3 comprises 16 residues. V gave up 2 bases and J gave up 5 bases; unmatched junction bases: 9. In germline, CDR1 is SGHNT, CDR2 YYREEE (reference sequence). The CDR3 DNA reads as TGTGCCAGCAGCTTCTCTATAGGACAGGGTCACAATGAGCAGTTCTTC. Protein: CASSFSIGQGHNEQFF.

The chain links TRBV28 to TRBJ1-1; a weak D match, TRBD1 (6 bases). Germline V lookup: CDR1 MDHEN, CDR2 SYDVKM. The germline V and J ends were trimmed by 1 base and 2 bases, with 11 bases remaining between them. The CDR3 is 15 amino acids. CDR3: CASSLSGGLNTEAFF. The CDR3 DNA reads TGTGCCAGCAGTTTATCTGGGGGCCTAAACACTGAAGCTTTCTTT.

The chain joins TRBV27 to TRBJ1-4; the D is unclear. Per the germline V gene, CDR1 is MNHEY and CDR2 is SMNVEV (reference sequence). Trimming removed 2 bases at V and 5 bases at J, with 6 bases between. The CDR3 loop spans 13 amino acids. The CDR3 DNA reads TGTGCCAGCAGTTTAAGCGGGAATGAAAAACTGTTTTTT. Protein product: CASSLSGNEKLFF.

The chain combines TRBV30 with TRBJ2-2; TRBD2 is a possible D gene (7 bases). This CDR3 has 16 residues. Per the germline V gene, CDR1 is GTSNPN and CDR2 is SVGIG (reference sequence). With 5 bases removed from V and 5 bases from J, the gap between germline ends came to 21 bases. CDR3 coding DNA: TGTGCCTGGGCCCTTGGGGGCGGGAGAGTAACCGGGGAGCTGTTTTTT. Its protein is CAWALGGGRVTGELFF. Supplemented by reference TRBV30 and TRBJ2-2, the full variable domain reads SQTIHQWPATLVQPVGSPLSLECTVEGTSNPNLYWYRQAAGRGLQLLFYSVGIGQISSEVPQNLSASRPQDRQFILSSKKLLLSDSGFYLCAWALGGGRVTGELFFGEGSRLTVL.

The chain recombines TRBV30 with TRBJ2-5; TRBD2 aligns across 8 bases. The J segment lost 4 bases and the V segment lost 4 bases, leaving 8 bases of the junction unmatched. Germline lookup yields CDR1 GTSNPN and CDR2 SVGIG (reference sequence). The CDR3 is 14 amino acids. In DNA form, the CDR3 reads TGTGCCTGGACCTTGACTAGCGCTGCAGAGACCCAGTACTTC. It yields the protein CAWTLTSAAETQYF. The full variable domain, its missing parts supplied by reference TRBV30 and TRBJ2-5, is SQTIHQWPATLVQPVGSPLSLECTVEGTSNPNLYWYRQAAGRGLQLLFYSVGIGQISSEVPQNLSASRPQDRQFILSSKKLLLSDSGFYLCAWTLTSAAETQYFGPGTRLLVL.

The J gene is TRBJ2-7, the V gene TRBV7-8; 7 positions agree with TRBD1. CDR1 is SGHVS and CDR2 is FQNEAQ in the germline V gene. The CDR3 has 18 amino acids. With 6 bases clipped from V and 0 bases from J, the junction kept 17 bases outside the gene matches. Here the CDR3 reads CASSTLGGSLTSSYEQYF. CDR3 coding DNA: TGTGCCAGCAGTACTTTAGGGGGCAGTTTAACTAGCTCCTACGAGCAGTACTTC.

This sequence joins TRBV13 and TRBJ2-2, with a weak D call TRBD2 (6 bases). CDR3 length equals 13 residues. V gave up 4 bases and J gave up 7 bases, with 10 bases separating them. Per germline, CDR1 PRHDT and CDR2 FYEKMQ (reference sequence). CDR3 DNA sequence: TGTGCCAGCAGCTGGAGGGTTGTCGGGGAGCTGTTTTTT. It encodes CASSWRVVGELFF. Filled out from reference TRBV13 and TRBJ2-2, the complete variable domain reads AAGVIQSPRHLIKEKRETATLKCYPIPRHDTVYWYQQGPGQDPQFLISFYEKMQSDKGSIPDRFSAQQFSDYHSELNMSSLELGDSALYFCASSWRVVGELFFGEGSRLTVL.

The genes are TRBV6-5 and TRBJ2-5; D may be TRBD1 (6 bases). V lost 0 bases and J 5 bases, leaving 16 bases between the germline ends. CDR1 is MNHEY and CDR2 is SVGAGI in the germline V gene. The CDR3 contains 16 residues. This CDR3 reads CASSYSSGATWETQYF. Here the CDR3 DNA reads TGTGCCAGCAGTTACTCGTCAGGGGCGACCTGGGAGACCCAGTACTTC.

V and J are TRBV5-6 and TRBJ1-5, with D uncertain. The CDR3 spans 13 residues. Between the trimmed V and J ends, which lost 4 bases and 9 bases, there was a span of 14 bases. The germline CDR1 and CDR2 sequences are SGHDT and YYEEEE. The CDR3 protein is CASSAGSTRPQHF. CDR3 bases: TGTGCCAGCAGCGCGGGGTCCACGAGGCCCCAGCATTTT.

The chain uses TRBV27 and TRBJ2-7; TRBD2 might be the D (5 bases). The germline V gene encodes CDR1 MNHEY and CDR2 SMNVEV (reference sequence). V lost 2 bases and J 11 bases, leaving 19 bases between the germline ends. This CDR3 is built from 14 residues. The CDR3 loop is CASSLRNPTSIEYF. The DNA of the CDR3 is TGTGCCAGCAGTTTACGTAATCCAACTAGTATTGAGTACTTC.

The rearrangement links TRBV6-1 to TRBJ2-3; possible D gene TRBD1, 5 bases. There are 14 residues in the CDR3. The V end lost 3 bases, the J end lost 3 bases, and 10 bases lay between the germline ends. Looked up from germline, CDR1 is MNHNS and CDR2 is SASEGT. DNA of the CDR3: TGTGCCAGCAGTGACAGGGTTAGGACAGATACGCAGTATTTT. Protein: CASSDRVRTDTQYF.

The chain carries TRBV4-2 and TRBJ2-6; 9 positions match TRBD1. Germline V lookup: CDR1 LGHNA, CDR2 YNFKEQ. The CDR3 length is 18 residues. V trimming: 3 bases; J trimming: 0 bases; junction bases outside the gene matches: 6. In DNA, the CDR3 is TGTGCCAGCAGCCAGACGGGACAGGGCGGCTCTGGGGCCAACGTCCTGACTTTC. The encoded protein is CASSQTGQGGSGANVLTF.

This clone was recorded once. The genes are TRBV18 and TRBJ2-5; D is perhaps TRBD1 (7 bases). CDR1 and CDR2 (germline): KGHSH, LQKENI. The CDR3 is 15 residues long. Trimming shortened V by 2 bases and J by 4 bases, and 14 bases separated the two germline ends. DNA of the CDR3: TGTGCCAGCTCACCATGGAGGGGGCAGGGAGAGACCCAGTACTTC. This sequence encodes CASSPWRGQGETQYF.